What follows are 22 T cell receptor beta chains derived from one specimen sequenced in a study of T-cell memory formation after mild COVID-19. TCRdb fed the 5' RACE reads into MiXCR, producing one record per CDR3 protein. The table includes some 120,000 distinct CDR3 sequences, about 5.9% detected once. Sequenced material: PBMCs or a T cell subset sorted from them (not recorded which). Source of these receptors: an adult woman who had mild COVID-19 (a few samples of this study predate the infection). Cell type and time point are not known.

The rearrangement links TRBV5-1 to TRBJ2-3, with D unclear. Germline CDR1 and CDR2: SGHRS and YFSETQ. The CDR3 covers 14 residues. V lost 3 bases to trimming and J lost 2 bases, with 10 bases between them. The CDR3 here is CASSSSGHTDTQYF. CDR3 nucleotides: TGCGCCAGCAGCTCCTCCGGTCACACAGATACGCAGTATTTT.

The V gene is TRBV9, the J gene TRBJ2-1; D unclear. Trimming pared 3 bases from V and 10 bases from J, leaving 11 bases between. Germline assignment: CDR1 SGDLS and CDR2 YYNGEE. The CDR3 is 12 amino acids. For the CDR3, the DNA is TGTGCCAGCAGCGAGCCCCGGATCGAGCAGTTCTTC. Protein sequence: CASSEPRIEQFF.

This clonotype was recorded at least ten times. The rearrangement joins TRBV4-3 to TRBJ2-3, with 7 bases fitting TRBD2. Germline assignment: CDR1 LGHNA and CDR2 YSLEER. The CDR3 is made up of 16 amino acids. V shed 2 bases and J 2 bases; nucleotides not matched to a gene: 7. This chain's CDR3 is CASSQRGLVATDTQYF. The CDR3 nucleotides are TGCGCCAGCAGCCAACGTGGACTAGTTGCCACAGATACGCAGTATTTT.

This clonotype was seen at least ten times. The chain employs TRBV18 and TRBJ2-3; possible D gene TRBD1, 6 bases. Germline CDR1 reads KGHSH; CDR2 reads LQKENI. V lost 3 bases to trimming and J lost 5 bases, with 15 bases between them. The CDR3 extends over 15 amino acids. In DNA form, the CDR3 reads TGTGCCAGCTCACCCCGGGCCCAAGGGGGAGATACGCAGTATTTT. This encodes CASSPRAQGGDTQYF.

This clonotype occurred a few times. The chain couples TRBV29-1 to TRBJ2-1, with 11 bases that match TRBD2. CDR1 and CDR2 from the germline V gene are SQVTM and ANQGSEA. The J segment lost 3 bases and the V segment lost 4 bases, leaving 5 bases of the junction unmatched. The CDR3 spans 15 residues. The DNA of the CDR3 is TGCAGCGTTGTACCGGGACTAGCGGACTACAATGAGCAGTTCTTC. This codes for CSVVPGLADYNEQFF.

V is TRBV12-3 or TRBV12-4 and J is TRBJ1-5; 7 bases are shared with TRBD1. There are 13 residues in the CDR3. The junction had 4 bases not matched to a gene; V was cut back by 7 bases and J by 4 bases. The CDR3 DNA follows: TGTGCCAGCACCGGGACAGAAAATCAGCCCCAGCATTTT. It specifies CASTGTENQPQHF.

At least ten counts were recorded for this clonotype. The CDR3 region has the DNA TGCGCCAGCAGCCAAGTGGGCAGGGCCACGGCAGATACGCAGTATTTT. Translated: CASSQVGRATADTQYF. V gene TRBV4-1 combines with J gene TRBJ2-3; a weak D match, TRBD1 (5 bases). Germline V gene lookup returns CDR1 MGHRA and CDR2 YSYEKL. V gave up 1 base and J gave up 4 bases, with 15 bases separating them. The CDR3 has 16 residues.

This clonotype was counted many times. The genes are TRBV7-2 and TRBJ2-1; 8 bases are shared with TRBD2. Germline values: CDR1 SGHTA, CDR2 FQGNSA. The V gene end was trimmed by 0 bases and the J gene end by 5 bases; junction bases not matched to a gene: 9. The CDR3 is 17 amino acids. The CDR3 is CASSLAGTRFGNNEQFF. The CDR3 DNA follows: TGTGCCAGCAGCTTAGCGGGGACTAGGTTTGGTAACAATGAGCAGTTCTTC.

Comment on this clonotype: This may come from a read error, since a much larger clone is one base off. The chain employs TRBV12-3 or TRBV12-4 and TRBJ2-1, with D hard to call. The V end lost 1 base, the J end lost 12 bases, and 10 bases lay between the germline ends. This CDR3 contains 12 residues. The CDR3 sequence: CASSLEGYGQFF. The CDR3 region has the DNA TGTGCCAGCAGTTTAGAAGGGTATGGGCAGTTCTTC.

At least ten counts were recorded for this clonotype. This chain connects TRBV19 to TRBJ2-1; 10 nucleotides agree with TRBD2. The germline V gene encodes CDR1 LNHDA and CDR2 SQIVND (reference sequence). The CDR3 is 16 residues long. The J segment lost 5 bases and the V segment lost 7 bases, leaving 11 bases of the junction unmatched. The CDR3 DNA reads TGTGCCAGTAATAGGGTCTCTAGCGGGAGAAACAATGAGCAGTTCTTC. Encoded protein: CASNRVSSGRNNEQFF.

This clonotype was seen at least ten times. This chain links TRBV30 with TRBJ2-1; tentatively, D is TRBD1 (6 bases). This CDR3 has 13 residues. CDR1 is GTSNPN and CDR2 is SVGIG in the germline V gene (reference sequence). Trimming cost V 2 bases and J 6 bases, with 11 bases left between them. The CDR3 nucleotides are TGTGCCTGGAGTAGACAGGTCGGCAATGAGCAGTTCTTC. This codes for CAWSRQVGNEQFF.

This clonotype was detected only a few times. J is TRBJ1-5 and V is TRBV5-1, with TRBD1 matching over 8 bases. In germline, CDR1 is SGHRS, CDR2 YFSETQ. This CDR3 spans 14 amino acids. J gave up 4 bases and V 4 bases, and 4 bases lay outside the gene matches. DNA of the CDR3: TGCGCCAGCAGCGCGGGACAGGATAATCAGCCCCAGCATTTT. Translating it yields CASSAGQDNQPQHF.

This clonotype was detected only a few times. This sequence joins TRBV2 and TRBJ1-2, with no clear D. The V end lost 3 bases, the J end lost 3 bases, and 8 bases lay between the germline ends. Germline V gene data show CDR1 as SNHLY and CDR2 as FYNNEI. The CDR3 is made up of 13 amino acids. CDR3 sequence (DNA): TGTGCCAGCAGTGACAGTCAGGACTATGGCTACACCTTC. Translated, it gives CASSDSQDYGYTF. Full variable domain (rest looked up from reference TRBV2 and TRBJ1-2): EPEVTQTPSHQVTQMGQEVILRCVPISNHLYFYWYRQILGQKVEFLVSFYNNEISEKSEIFDDQFSVERPDGSNFTLKIRSTKLEDSAMYFCASSDSQDYGYTFGSGTRLTVV.

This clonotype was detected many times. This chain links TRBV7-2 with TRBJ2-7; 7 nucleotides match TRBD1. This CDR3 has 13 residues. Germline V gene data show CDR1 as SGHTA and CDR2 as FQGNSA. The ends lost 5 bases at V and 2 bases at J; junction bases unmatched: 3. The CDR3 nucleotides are TGTGCCAGCAGCCGACAGGGAGCCTACGAGCAGTACTTC. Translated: CASSRQGAYEQYF.

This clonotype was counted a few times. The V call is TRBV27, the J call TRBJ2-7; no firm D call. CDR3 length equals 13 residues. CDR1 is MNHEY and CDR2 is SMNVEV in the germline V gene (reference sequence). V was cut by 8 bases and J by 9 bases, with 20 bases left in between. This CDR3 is CASGRLSSTWQYF. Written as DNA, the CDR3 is TGTGCCAGCGGTCGGCTGTCCTCTACTTGGCAGTACTTC.

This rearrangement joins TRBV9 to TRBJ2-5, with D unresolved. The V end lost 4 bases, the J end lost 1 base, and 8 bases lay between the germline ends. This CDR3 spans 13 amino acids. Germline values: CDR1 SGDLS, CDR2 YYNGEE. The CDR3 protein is CASSPRVQETQYF. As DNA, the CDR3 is TGTGCCAGCAGCCCCCGGGTCCAAGAGACCCAGTACTTC.

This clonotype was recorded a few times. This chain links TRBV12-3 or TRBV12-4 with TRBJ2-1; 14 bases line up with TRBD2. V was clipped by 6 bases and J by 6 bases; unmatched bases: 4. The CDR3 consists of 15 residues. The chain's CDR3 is CASRLGTSGGNEQFF. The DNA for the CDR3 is TGTGCCAGCAGACTCGGGACTAGCGGGGGCAATGAGCAGTTCTTC.

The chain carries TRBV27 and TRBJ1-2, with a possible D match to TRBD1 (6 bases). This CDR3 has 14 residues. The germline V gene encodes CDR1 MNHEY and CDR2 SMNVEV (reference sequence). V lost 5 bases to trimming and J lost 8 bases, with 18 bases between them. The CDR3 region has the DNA TGTGCCAGCAGTCCCAGGGGTAGTCAAGGGGGCTACACCTTC. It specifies CASSPRGSQGGYTF.

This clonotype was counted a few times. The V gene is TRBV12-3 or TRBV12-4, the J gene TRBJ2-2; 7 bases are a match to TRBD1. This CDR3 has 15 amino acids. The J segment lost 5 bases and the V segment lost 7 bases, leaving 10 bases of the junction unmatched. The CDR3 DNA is TGTGCCAGCAATAGGGGGCCTAGCAGGACCGGGGAGCTGTTTTTT. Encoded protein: CASNRGPSRTGELFF.

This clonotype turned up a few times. CDR3 bases: TGTGCCAGCAGTTTCGGGATCACCCGTGGTGGCTACACCTTC. Translated: CASSFGITRGGYTF. This chain connects TRBV12-3 or TRBV12-4 to TRBJ1-2, with D uncertain. The V end was cut by 3 bases, the J end by 7 bases, with 15 bases between. This CDR3 comprises 14 residues.

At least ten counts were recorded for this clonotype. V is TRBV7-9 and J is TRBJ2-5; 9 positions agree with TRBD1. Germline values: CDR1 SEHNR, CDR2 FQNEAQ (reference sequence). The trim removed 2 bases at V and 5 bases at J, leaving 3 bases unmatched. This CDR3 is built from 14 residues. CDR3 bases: TGTGCCAGCAGCTTATGGACAGGGGAGGAGACCCAGTACTTC. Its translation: CASSLWTGEETQYF.

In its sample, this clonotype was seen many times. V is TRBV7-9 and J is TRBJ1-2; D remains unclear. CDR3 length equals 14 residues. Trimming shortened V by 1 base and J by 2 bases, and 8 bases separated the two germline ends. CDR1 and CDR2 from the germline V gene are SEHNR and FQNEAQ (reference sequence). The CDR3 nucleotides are TGTGCCAGCAGCTTAGAGGTCCAGAACTATGGCTACACCTTC. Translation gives CASSLEVQNYGYTF. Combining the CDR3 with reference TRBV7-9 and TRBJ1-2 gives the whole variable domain DTGVSQNPRHKITKRGQNVTFRCDPISEHNRLYWYRQTLGQGPEFLTYFQNEAQLEKSRLLSDRFSAERPKGSFSTLEIQRTEQGDSAMYLCASSLEVQNYGYTFGSGTRLTVV.